These T cell receptor beta chains were read from a single sample in a study of CD8 T cells in Susac syndrome. TCRdb passed the immunoSEQ multiplex PCR reads through MiXCR, listing each CDR3 protein once. The table lists about 190,000 distinct CDR3 sequences, over 85% of them singletons. Sequenced material: CD4+ T cells from PBMCs. The source of these receptors is a human donor in good health. The CDR3 runs from the conserved cysteine through the conserved F or W. D genes are given only for firm matches. Only some rows state a clone size, as once, few, many or a class for expanded clones.

D | J | V | size | DNA | CDR3
- | TRBJ1-1 | TRBV19 | - | TGTGCCAGTAGTAGCACAGGAAGGAACACTGAAGCTTTCTTT | CASSSTGRNTEAFF
- | TRBJ1-5 | TRBV12-3/TRBV12-4 | - | TGTGCCTCAAAGGGGATCAGCAATCAGCCCCAGCATTTT | CASKGISNQPQHF
- | TRBJ1-6 | TRBV7-8 | once | TGTGCCAGCAGCCCCGACAGTCGGTCACCCCTCCACTTT | CASSPDSRSPLHF
TRBD2 | TRBJ2-5 | TRBV29-1 | - | TGCAGCGTTGTATCCCCCCGCGGGGGAGGGACCCAGTACTTC | CSVVSPRGGGTQYF
TRBD2 | TRBJ2-3 | TRBV20-1 | - | TGCAGTGCTAGAGATAGATGGGGGGGTGGCCATACGCAGTATTTT | CSARDRWGGGHTQYF
- | TRBJ2-5 | TRBV4-1 | - | TGCGCCAGCAGCCAAGATCTGAGGGGGGCCAGACAAGAGACCCAGTACTTC | CASSQDLRGARQETQYF
- | TRBJ2-2 | TRBV27 | few | TGTGCCAGCAGTTTAAGGCCGAACACCGGGGAGCTGTTTTTT | CASSLRPNTGELFF
TRBD1 | TRBJ1-3 | TRBV6-5 | - | TGTGCCAGCAGTGGGACAGGGGAAAACACCATATATTTT | CASSGTGENTIYF
- | TRBJ2-6 | TRBV3-1 | - | TGTGCCAGCAGCCAAGATCTGGCCGCGGGGGGGGCCAACGTCCTGACTTTC | CASSQDLAAGGANVLTF
TRBD2 | TRBJ2-1 | TRBV11-2 | - | TGTGCCAGCAGCCGCGGGACTAGCGGTTACAATGAGCAGTTCTTC | CASSRGTSGYNEQFF
TRBD2 | TRBJ2-3 | TRBV2 | once | TGTGCCAGCAGTGAGGAGCGGGGGGGTATCACAGATACGCAGTATTTT | CASSEERGGITDTQYF
- | TRBJ1-2 | TRBV5-1 | - | TGCGCCAGCAGCTTGATGGCGGTCGGCGGCTACACCTTC | CASSLMAVGGYTF
TRBD2 | TRBJ2-3 | TRBV7-3 | - | TGTGCCAGCAGCTCTAGCGGGGGTCGCACAGATACGCAGTATTTT | CASSSSGGRTDTQYF
- | TRBJ2-1 | TRBV7-2 | - | TGTGCCAGCAGCTCATACCATGAGCAGTTCTTC | CASSSYHEQFF
- | TRBJ1-3 | TRBV5-8 | - | TGTGCCAGCAGCTTGGGGCAGACTAATCTAAACACCATATATTTT | CASSLGQTNLNTIYF
- | TRBJ2-2 | TRBV2 | - | TGTGCCAGCAGTACAGGGCCCGGGGAGCTGTTTTTT | CASSTGPGELFF
TRBD1 | TRBJ2-6 | TRBV25-1 | - | TGTGCCAGCAGTGACAGTTTCCGGACAGGGGGCTCTGGGGCCAACGTCCTGACTTTC | CASSDSFRTGGSGANVLTF
TRBD1 | TRBJ2-1 | TRBV7-2 | - | TGTGCCAGCAGCTTGACAGGGGGCTCATATGAGCAGTTCTTC | CASSLTGGSYEQFF
- | TRBJ1-1 | TRBV6-1 | few | TGTGCCAGCAGGCAGGGAAAGGCGCCTGAAGCTTTCTTT | CASRQGKAPEAFF
- | TRBJ2-5 | TRBV5-6 | - | TGTGCCAGCAGCTTTCTCTCGGAAGAGACCCAGTACTTC | CASSFLSEETQYF